These 13 T cell receptor beta chains share one sample of origin, sequenced in a study of blood T cell repertoires in COVID-19. Data came from immunoSEQ multiplex PCR; TCRdb stores just in-frame clones and leaves some out. The sample carries about 250,000 clones, 85% to 90% recorded once. The sample taken for sequencing was PBMCs or T cells enriched from blood (not recorded which). These TCRs come from a man between 35 and 55 years old who had recovered from COVID-19.

The V and J genes are TRBV5-1 and TRBJ1-1; a weak D match, TRBD1 (5 bases). The V gene's germline CDR1 is SGHRS and CDR2 YFSETQ. The CDR3 totals 14 residues. The V end was cut by 0 bases, the J end by 0 bases, with 6 bases between. CDR3 nucleotides: TGCGCCAGCAGCTTGGGGGGCCTGAACACTGAAGCTTTCTTT. Protein sequence: CASSLGGLNTEAFF. The whole variable domain, remainder taken from reference TRBV5-1 and TRBJ1-1, is KAGVTQTPRYLIKTRGQQVTLSCSPISGHRSVSWYQQTPGQGLQFLFEYFSETQRNKGNFPGRFSGRQFSNSRSEMNVSTLELGDSALYLCASSLGGLNTEAFFGQGTRLTVV.

V and J are TRBV7-2 and TRBJ2-6; D may be TRBD2 (6 bases). Germline values: CDR1 SGHTA, CDR2 FQGNSA. Trimming stripped 1 base from V and 3 bases from J, with 13 bases between. The CDR3 has 17 residues. DNA of the CDR3: TGTGCCAGCAGCTTAGGTCTCCCCGGGAGTGGGGCCAACGTCCTGACTTTC. Residues: CASSLGLPGSGANVLTF.

V gene TRBV25-1 combines with J gene TRBJ2-7; the match to TRBD2 covers 7 bases. With V trimmed by 6 bases and J by 0 bases, 8 bases remained unmatched. The CDR3 is made up of 15 amino acids. CDR1 and CDR2 from the germline V gene are MGHDK and SYGVNS. The CDR3 loop is CASRTWASGSYEQYF. CDR3 sequence (DNA): TGTGCCAGCAGGACCTGGGCTAGCGGCTCCTACGAGCAGTACTTC.

This chain connects TRBV30 to TRBJ2-1; 9 nucleotides align to TRBD2. Germline V lookup: CDR1 GTSNPN, CDR2 SVGIG (reference sequence). The CDR3 runs to 13 residues. With 5 bases clipped from V and 1 base from J, the junction kept 0 bases outside the gene matches. In DNA, the CDR3 is TGTGCCTGGCTAGCGGGGTCCTACAATGAGCAGTTCTTC. This translates into CAWLAGSYNEQFF.

This clone appeared once. The chain carries TRBV2 and TRBJ1-2; the match to TRBD1 covers 8 bases. The CDR3 extends over 11 amino acids. The V and J ends lost 4 bases and 13 bases, in that order; junction bases with no gene match: 5. Germline values: CDR1 SNHLY, CDR2 FYNNEI. CDR3 sequence reads: CASSADRVATF. DNA for the CDR3: TGTGCCAGCAGTGCGGACAGGGTTGCCACCTTC.

This clone was counted a single time. The chain employs TRBV19 and TRBJ1-2; the D gene is possibly TRBD1 (6 bases). V was shortened by 2 bases and J by 5 bases, with 21 bases between the two germline ends. Germline CDR1 reads LNHDA; CDR2 reads SQIVND (reference sequence). The CDR3 is 17 residues long. CDR3 sequence reads: CASSISRRGQFWYGYTF. CDR3 bases: TGTGCCAGTAGTATATCCCGTCGGGGACAATTCTGGTATGGCTACACCTTC.

V and J are TRBV2 and TRBJ1-1; possible D gene TRBD1, 5 bases. The V gene's germline CDR1 is SNHLY and CDR2 FYNNEI. The CDR3 covers 14 residues. Trimming stripped 6 bases from V and 3 bases from J, with 14 bases between. The CDR3 loop reads CASREVRDYTEAFF. DNA of the CDR3: TGTGCCAGCAGGGAGGTTAGGGACTACACTGAAGCTTTCTTT.

CDR3 loop: CASSSESQGSQETQYF. As DNA, the CDR3 is TGTGCCAGCAGTTCCGAATCACAGGGGTCTCAAGAGACCCAGTACTTC. The rearrangement links TRBV27 to TRBJ2-5; 7 positions match TRBD1. The CDR3 runs to 16 residues. The J segment lost 2 bases and the V segment lost 4 bases, leaving 10 bases of the junction unmatched. Per the germline V gene, CDR1 is MNHEY and CDR2 is SMNVEV (reference sequence).

V and J are TRBV28 and TRBJ1-1; D gene uncertain. Trimming stripped 5 bases from V and 1 base from J, with 8 bases between. CDR3 length: 13 amino acids. Germline V lookup: CDR1 MDHEN, CDR2 SYDVKM. CDR3 sequence (DNA): TGTGCCAGCAGTCGACCAGGGAACACTGAAGCTTTCTTT. This gives the protein CASSRPGNTEAFF.

The rearrangement joins TRBV20-1 to TRBJ2-7; no reliable D call. CDR1 and CDR2 (germline): DFQATT, SNEGSKA (reference sequence). The CDR3 length is 11 residues. Trimming removed 3 bases from V and 4 bases from J, with 7 bases in between. CDR3 sequence: CSARESYEQYF. As DNA, the CDR3 is TGCAGTGCTAGGGAGTCATACGAGCAGTACTTC.

The CDR3 protein is CASSLDGAAGDTQYF. CDR3 bases: TGCGCCAGCAGCTTGGATGGGGCCGCGGGGGATACGCAGTATTTT. The chain employs TRBV5-1 and TRBJ2-3; a weak D match, TRBD2 (6 bases). The V end lost 0 bases, the J end lost 6 bases, and 14 bases lay between the germline ends. This CDR3 is 15 amino acids long. Germline V gene lookup returns CDR1 SGHRS and CDR2 YFSETQ. The variable domain in full, with the rest retrieved from reference TRBV5-1 and TRBJ2-3, is KAGVTQTPRYLIKTRGQQVTLSCSPISGHRSVSWYQQTPGQGLQFLFEYFSETQRNKGNFPGRFSGRQFSNSRSEMNVSTLELGDSALYLCASSLDGAAGDTQYFGPGTRLTVL.

This chain uses TRBV9 with TRBJ2-2; no clear D. The CDR3 runs to 13 residues. Trimming took off 0 bases at V and 5 bases at J, with 5 bases between the two ends. Germline-derived CDR1 and CDR2 are SGDLS and YYNGEE. The CDR3: CASSVVQTGELFF. CDR3 sequence (DNA): TGTGCCAGCAGCGTAGTACAGACCGGGGAGCTGTTTTTT.

A note on this clone: The same CDR3 arises from other DNA sequences in this sample as well. The CDR3 loop is CASSLGGNTGELFF. The CDR3, as DNA: TGTGCCAGCAGCTTAGGCGGGAACACCGGGGAGCTGTTTTTT. The gene calls are TRBV7-6 and TRBJ2-2; no reliable D call. CDR1 is SGHVS and CDR2 is FNYEAQ in the germline V gene. Trimming stripped 1 base from V and 1 base from J, with 4 bases between. The CDR3 contains 14 residues. Full variable domain (outside the CDR3, taken from reference TRBV7-6 and TRBJ2-2): GAGVSQSPRYKVTKRGQDVALRCDPISGHVSLYWYRQALGQGPEFLTYFNYEAQQDKSGLPNDRFSAERPEGSISTLTIQRTEQRDSAMYRCASSLGGNTGELFFGEGSRLTVL.